Shown below are 10 T cell receptor beta chains from a single sample sequenced in a study of monozygotic twins with inflammatory bowel disease. For each CDR3 protein, TCRdb gives one entry from its re-call of the 5' RACE reads, without DNA. Recorded for this sample: approximately 400,000 distinct CDR3 sequences. Specimen: blood. Receptor source: a human donor with ulcerative colitis or Crohn's disease, or a healthy co-twin of an affected twin (not recorded which).

The chain carries TRBV20-1 and TRBJ2-4; TCRdb designates TRBD2, a call that cannot be tested without DNA. There are 16 residues in the CDR3. CDR1 and CDR2 from the germline V gene are DFQATT and SNEGSKA (reference sequence). CDR3 loop: CSVDGLAEVGKNIQYF.

The chain couples TRBV7-8 to TRBJ1-1. CDR1 SGHVS and CDR2 FQNEAQ come from the germline V gene. The CDR3 loop spans 13 amino acids. The chain's CDR3 is CASFEAANTEAFF.

This rearrangement joins TRBV7-6 to TRBJ1-2; TCRdb calls TRBD1, which cannot be checked without DNA. The CDR3 totals 14 residues. Germline V gene data show CDR1 as SGHVS and CDR2 as FNYEAQ. This CDR3 reads CASSSPRDGRGYTF.

The CDR3 protein is CASSIVGEGLRPQHF. This chain uses TRBV19 with TRBJ1-5. The CDR3 is 15 amino acids. Germline assignment: CDR1 LNHDA and CDR2 SQIVND (reference sequence).

V usage is TRBV19 and J usage is TRBJ1-5; TCRdb proposes TRBD1, but this gene call is untestable without DNA. CDR3 length: 13 amino acids. CDR1 LNHDA and CDR2 SQIVND come from the germline V gene (reference sequence). The CDR3 spells CASSIVGAQPQHF.

The J gene is TRBJ1-5, the V gene TRBV4-3; as DNA is missing, the TRBD1 call by TCRdb cannot be tested. The V gene's germline CDR1 is LGHNA and CDR2 YSLEER. There are 15 residues in the CDR3. Here the CDR3 reads CASSQDKGKVQPQHF.

The chain carries TRBV18 and TRBJ2-5; TCRdb names TRBD1, which stays unverified in the absence of DNA. Germline-derived CDR1 and CDR2 are KGHSH and LQKENI. This CDR3 spans 14 amino acids. The CDR3 sequence is CASSPDTRGETQYF.

The CDR3 is CASSLRAQPYEQYF. This sequence joins TRBV4-1 and TRBJ2-7; TCRdb gives TRBD2 as the D gene, but with no DNA this cannot be confirmed. The CDR3 totals 14 residues. Germline V gives CDR1 MGHRA, CDR2 YSYEKL.

The chain joins TRBV19 to TRBJ1-1; TCRdb's D call, TRBD1, is unchecked because there is no DNA. The CDR3 extends over 13 amino acids. Looked up from germline, CDR1 is LNHDA and CDR2 is SQIVND (reference sequence). CDR3 loop: CASSRQGDTEAFF.

J is TRBJ2-1 and V is TRBV28; TCRdb calls TRBD1, which cannot be checked without DNA. From germline, CDR1 is MDHEN and CDR2 SYDVKM. This CDR3 has 13 amino acids. The CDR3 sequence is CASTLRQGGEQFF.